This T cell receptor (beta chain) was sequenced in a study of shared clonotypes between healthy human individuals. Overall study findings and caveats: Relative to their counterparts shared across all four donors, non-shared clonotypes exhibited diminished generation probabilities.

Sequencing was performed with immunoSEQ multiplex PCR; in TCRdb, only in-frame clones are kept and a portion is missing. Counted here are a few million clones, approximately 90% occurring once; the ten biggest clones make up roughly 0.13%. Germline CDR1 and CDR2: MNHNS and SASEGT. The ends lost 4 bases at V and 7 bases at J; junction bases unmatched: 6. The CDR3 spans 16 residues. About this clone: Its antigen is as yet unknown.

The sequence derives from a man aged 18-30 years in good health. The sequencing input was naive CD4+ T cells sorted from blood. Stated subset: CD45RA+ positively selected. This sequence joins TRBV6-1 and TRBJ2-1; TRBD2 agrees at 14 bases. In nucleotides, the CDR3 is TGTGCCAGCAGTGCGACTAGCGGGAGGGCCTCGAATGAGCAGTTCTTC. It specifies CASSATSGRASNEQFF.